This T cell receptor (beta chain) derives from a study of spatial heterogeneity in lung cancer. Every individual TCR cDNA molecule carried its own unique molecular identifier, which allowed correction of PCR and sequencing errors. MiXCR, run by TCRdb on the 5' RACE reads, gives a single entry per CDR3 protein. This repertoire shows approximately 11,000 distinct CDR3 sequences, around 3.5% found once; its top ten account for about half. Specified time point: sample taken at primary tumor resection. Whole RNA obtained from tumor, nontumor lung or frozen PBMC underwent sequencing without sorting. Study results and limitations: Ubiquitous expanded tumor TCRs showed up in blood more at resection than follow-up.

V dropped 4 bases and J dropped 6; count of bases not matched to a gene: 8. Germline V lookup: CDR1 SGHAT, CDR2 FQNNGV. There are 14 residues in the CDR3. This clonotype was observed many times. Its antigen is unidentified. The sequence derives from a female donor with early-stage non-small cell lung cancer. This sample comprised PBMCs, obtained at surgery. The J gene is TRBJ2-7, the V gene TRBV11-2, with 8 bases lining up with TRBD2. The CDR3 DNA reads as TGTGCCAGCAGCTCTACCGGGACTAGTAGCGAGCAGTACTTC. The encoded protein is CASSSTGTSSEQYF.